The 7 T cell receptor beta chains listed next were all sequenced from one sample in a study of response to subunit inactivated influenza vaccine. TCRdb reprocessed the RT-PCR reads via MiXCR and lists one record per CDR3 protein. The sample has 650,000 to 800,000 distinct CDR3 sequences, 18% seen once. The sequenced sample was PBMCs from blood, obtained less than 6 days after vaccination. Receptor source: a man aged 50-60 years who received an inactivated influenza vaccine.

The chain employs TRBV5-1 and TRBJ2-5; 8 bases are shared with TRBD1. The trim removed 0 bases at V and 1 base at J, leaving 8 bases unmatched. Germline values: CDR1 SGHRS, CDR2 YFSETQ. The CDR3 consists of 17 residues. The CDR3 loop reads CASSLAPGTGGQETQYF. For the CDR3, the DNA is TGCGCCAGCAGCTTGGCCCCTGGGACAGGAGGCCAAGAGACCCAGTACTTC.

The genes are TRBV5-1 and TRBJ2-2, with a possible D match to TRBD1 (6 bases). This CDR3 has 15 amino acids. V dropped 4 bases and J dropped 6 bases, with 16 bases sitting between them. Germline CDR1 and CDR2: SGHRS and YFSETQ. The DNA of the CDR3 is TGCGCCAGCAGCCGAGTAACAGGGTCCGCCGGGGAGCTGTTTTTT. As protein: CASSRVTGSAGELFF.

V usage is TRBV5-1 and J usage is TRBJ2-3; D may be TRBD2 (5 bases). The CDR3 has 15 residues. V lost 0 bases and J lost 6, with 14 bases in between. CDR1 and CDR2 from the germline V gene are SGHRS and YFSETQ. The chain's CDR3 is CASSLADRPSDTQYF. The CDR3 DNA is TGCGCCAGCAGCTTGGCCGACCGCCCTAGCGATACGCAGTATTTT.

A few counts support this clonotype. The CDR3 DNA sequence: TGTGCCAGCAGCTCCGGACTAGCGGGATGGGCAGATACGCAGTATTTT. Translated, it gives CASSSGLAGWADTQYF. The chain uses TRBV7-3 and TRBJ2-3, with 12 positions matching TRBD2. The V gene's germline CDR1 is SGHTA and CDR2 FQGTGA. With V trimmed by 4 bases and J by 4 bases, 6 bases remained unmatched. The length of the CDR3 is 16 residues.

This clonotype was seen only a few times. V and J are TRBV6-1 and TRBJ2-1, with 8 bases that match TRBD1. Germline V gene sequence: CDR1 MNHNS, CDR2 SASEGT. This CDR3 comprises 13 residues. CDR3: CQMRQGIYNEQFF. CDR3 nucleotides: TGTCAAATGAGACAGGGGATCTACAATGAGCAGTTCTTC.

The chain has TRBV19 and TRBJ2-3; D is perhaps TRBD1 (6 bases). Trimming cost V 9 bases and J 1 base, with 14 bases left between them. CDR1 and CDR2 from the germline V gene are LNHDA and SQIVND (reference sequence). The CDR3 is made up of 14 amino acids. The CDR3 loop is CASQGGQRTDTQYF. The CDR3 DNA is TGTGCCAGCCAAGGGGGACAACGCACAGATACGCAGTATTTT.

CDR3 DNA: TGTGCCAGCAGCTCCGGACAGTTCGCCTACAATGAGCAGTTCTTC. Encoded protein: CASSSGQFAYNEQFF. The chain has TRBV7-9 and TRBJ2-1; tentatively, D is TRBD1 (6 bases). V was pared by 4 bases and J by 2 bases, with 12 bases between. Per germline, CDR1 SEHNR and CDR2 FQNEAQ (reference sequence). There are 15 residues in the CDR3.